One T cell receptor beta chain is described in this entry. Under the authors' procedure: Researchers report that nucleated cell counts were estimated from reference gene primer amplification. TCRdb's copy holds only in-frame clones and misses some; the assay was immunoSEQ multiplex PCR. From that table come the V and J calls and clone size; the DNA was used to work out D and trimming. The sample carries 150,000 or so clones, around nine tenths recorded once. The data belong to a study of blood T cell repertoires in COVID-19. Study-level background: The origin of the acute and convalescent COVID-19 samples was the United States, Italy and Spain. PBMCs, B-cell-depleted T cells, or T cells were the source of the cDNA or gDNA that made up the material.

CDR3 size: 14 residues. J lost 12 bases, V lost 5 bases, and 8 bases had no gene match. Germline V gene data show CDR1 as SGHNT and CDR2 as YENEEA. The specimen sequenced was peripheral blood. The chain carries TRBV11-3 and TRBJ2-1; 12 nucleotides align to TRBD2. The receptor comes from a human donor in a cohort sampled during active COVID-19. CDR3 in DNA: TGTGCCAGCAGCGACCGGACTAGCGGGGCAGGGCAGTTCTTC. Translation: CASSDRTSGAGQFF.